This record concerns one TCR beta chain sequence. Its antigen remains unknown. This record belongs to a study of cytomegalovirus exposure and HLA in healthy donors. Overall study findings and caveats: Researchers had no immune exposure information except CMV serostatus available. Evidence from a later analysis indicated that most CMV-associated TCR beta chains looked HLA-restricted. Most TCR sequences were seen very rarely across donors, but some public TCRs occurred in many.

The PCR made use of 60 Vbeta and 13 Jbeta primers. Assay: immunoSEQ multiplex PCR; the TCRdb copy retains only in-frame clones and omits some. The sample holds fewer than 100,000 clones; roughly three quarters are singletons and the top ten take approximately 8%. The source of this sequence is a female donor in good health and CMV-seronegative. Source material: PBMCs.

CDR3 amino acids: CASSLAGTGGSEKLFF. The DNA of the CDR3 is TGTGCCAGCAGCTTAGCCGGGACAGGGGGCAGTGAAAAACTGTTTTTT. This rearrangement joins TRBV7-8 to TRBJ1-4, with 12 bases identical to TRBD1. V dropped 0 bases and J dropped 7; count of bases not matched to a gene: 3. The V gene's germline CDR1 is SGHVS and CDR2 FQNEAQ. The CDR3 spans 16 residues. Filled out from reference TRBV7-8 and TRBJ1-4, the complete variable domain reads GAGVSQSPRYKVAKRGQDVALRCDPISGHVSLFWYQQALGQGPEFLTYFQNEAQLDKSGLPSDRFFAERPEGSVSTLKIQRTQQEDSAVYLCASSLAGTGGSEKLFFGSGTQLSVL.